The T cell receptor (beta chain) under discussion was sequenced for a study of spatial heterogeneity in lung cancer. At the level of the study: Detected beta-chain sequences consistently exceeded alpha-chain sequences. Study findings and constraints: Expanded tumor TCRs that were ubiquitous appeared in blood more at resection than follow-up.

This clonotype was seen at least ten times. Its antigen is as yet unknown. Time point specified: sample taken at primary tumor resection. Unsorted whole RNA of tumor, nontumor lung or frozen PBMC was sequenced. There were around 72 donors, all of them untreated patients with early-stage non-small cell lung cancer. Looked up from germline, CDR1 is SGHRS and CDR2 is YFSETQ. This CDR3 is 15 amino acids long. The V end lost 0 bases, the J end lost 6 bases, and 15 bases lay between the germline ends. Single TCR cDNA molecules each had their own unique molecular identifier. One entry per CDR3 protein, called by TCRdb with MiXCR from the 5' RACE reads. The sample consists of about 36,000 distinct CDR3 sequences, around 5.2% of them appearing once.

Sequencing used PBMCs, obtained at surgery. This sequence joins TRBV5-1 and TRBJ1-2; D call uncertain. The TCR comes from a female donor with early-stage non-small cell lung cancer. CDR3 sequence reads: CASSLGAVSLNGYTF. In DNA, the CDR3 is TGCGCCAGCAGCTTGGGTGCAGTATCTCTTAATGGCTACACCTTC.